This is a list of T cell receptor beta chains from one sample in a study of post-analysis software for immune sequencing data. TCRdb recomputed calls from the PCR reads with MiXCR, one row per CDR3 protein. The sample shows under 200,000 distinct CDR3 sequences, 25% to 35% of them seen only once. Sequencing was done on a sample of blood. The origin of the receptors is a girl aged 2-17 years with multiple sclerosis. Both conserved end residues are part of each CDR3. Each record gives: D gene, V gene, clone size, CDR3 length, J gene, CDR3 DNA, CDR3 protein. A D gene is named only where the DNA matches it firmly. A clone size is listed for some rows: how often the clone was seen (once, few, many), or a class if it is expanded.

-	TRBV7-2	-	15	TRBJ2-7	TGTGCCAGCAGCTTAGTGGGTCAGGGGAACTACGAGCAGTACTTC	CASSLVGQGNYEQYF
TRBD1	TRBV11-2	-	18	TRBJ1-6	TGTGCCAGCAGCTTATCTCCTCAGGGGGTAACCTATAATTCACCCCTCCACTTT	CASSLSPQGVTYNSPLHF
TRBD1	TRBV6-5	-	14	TRBJ1-1	TGTGCCAGCAGTTCAGGGGGTAGGAACACTGAAGCTTTCTTT	CASSSGGRNTEAFF
-	TRBV20-1	many	17	TRBJ1-2	TGCAGTGCTAGAGATCTTGTAGGATCCCGACGGGGCTATGGCTACACCTTC	CSARDLVGSRRGYGYTF
-	TRBV12-3/TRBV12-4	many	13	TRBJ2-7	TGTGCCAGCAGTTTCTCCATATTTGGCGAGCAGTACTTC	CASSFSIFGEQYF
TRBD2	TRBV29-1	many	13	TRBJ2-1	TGCAGCTCTAGCGGGGGGGCCTACAATGAGCAGTTCTTC	CSSSGGAYNEQFF
-	TRBV5-1	-	14	TRBJ1-1	TGCGCCAGCGGCAACATGGAGTGGAACACTGAAGCTTTCTTT	CASGNMEWNTEAFF
TRBD2	TRBV5-4	many	14	TRBJ2-1	TGTGCCAGCAGCTTAGCGGGAGGTAGCGATGAGCAGTTCTTC	CASSLAGGSDEQFF
-	TRBV6-6	few	13	TRBJ2-7	TGTGCCGGTGCTAGGACGGACTACTACGAGCAGTACTTC	CAGARTDYYEQYF
-	TRBV7-9	few	14	TRBJ1-5	TGTGCCAGCAGTAAGGGGGGGCCGGATCAGCCCCAGCATTTT	CASSKGGPDQPQHF
-	TRBV7-2	many	15	TRBJ2-1	TGTGCCAGCAGCTTAGTAGCGGACCCCTACAATGAGCAGTTCTTC	CASSLVADPYNEQFF
-	TRBV6-1	few	12	TRBJ2-2	TGTGCCAGCTCTTGGGGTGCCGGGGAGCTGTTTTTT	CASSWGAGELFF
-	TRBV12-3/TRBV12-4	few	17	TRBJ1-2	TGTGCCAGCAGTTTATACCAGGGACTTCGGGTAGACTATGGCTACACCTTC	CASSLYQGLRVDYGYTF
TRBD2	TRBV5-5	many	16	TRBJ2-1	TGTGCCAGCAGCTTGGTTCGGAGCGGGGGGAACAATGAGCAGTTCTTC	CASSLVRSGGNNEQFF
TRBD2	TRBV5-1	few	14	TRBJ2-3	TGCGCCAGCAGCATTACTAGCGGGACGGATACGCAGTATTTT	CASSITSGTDTQYF
-	TRBV4-1	-	18	TRBJ2-7	TGCGCCAGCAGCCAAGATATATTGGGACGCTGGTGGGACTACGAGCAGTACTTC	CASSQDILGRWWDYEQYF
-	TRBV28	many	12	TRBJ1-6	TGTGCCAGCAGTTTCCCGCGTAGGCCCCTCCACTTT	CASSFPRRPLHF
TRBD1	TRBV20-1	many	11	TRBJ2-7	TGCAGTGGGGGACAGGGTAACGAGCAGTACTTC	CSGGQGNEQYF
TRBD2	TRBV7-3	many	18	TRBJ2-6	TGTGCCAGCAGCTTATCGGGGGGGACTAACTCTGGGGCCAACGTCCTGACTTTC	CASSLSGGTNSGANVLTF
-	TRBV7-2	few	18	TRBJ1-1	TGTGCCAGCAGCTTAGAACAGATCCTTCGGAATGGGGGCACTGAAGCTTTCTTT	CASSLEQILRNGGTEAFF
TRBD2	TRBV20-1	many	16	TRBJ2-1	TGCAGTGCTAGAGATCCTACTAGCGCGGCTGGCAATGAGCAGTTCTTC	CSARDPTSAAGNEQFF
TRBD2	TRBV20-1	-	15	TRBJ2-7	TGCAGTGCCGGGACTAGCGGGGGGGCAAATTACGAGCAGTACTTC	CSAGTSGGANYEQYF
-	TRBV7-8	-	14	TRBJ1-1	TGTGCCAGCAGCTTAGCGTCGATGTACACTGAAGCTTTCTTT	CASSLASMYTEAFF
-	TRBV6-4	many	14	TRBJ1-2	TGTGCCAGCAGTGATTTCGGGGGCGGCTATGGCTACACCTTC	CASSDFGGGYGYTF
-	TRBV9	-	14	TRBJ1-1	TGTGCCAGCAGCGTAGTTCAGGGAGGCACTGAAGCTTTCTTT	CASSVVQGGTEAFF
TRBD1	TRBV6-1	few	20	TRBJ1-1	TGTGCCAGCACCCTCTTCCCGGGACAGGAAGGATTAGGCTTGAACACTGAAGCTTTCTTT	CASTLFPGQEGLGLNTEAFF
-	TRBV3-1	many	15	TRBJ2-5	TGTGCCAGCAGCCACTCCGGGACGGGCGGGGAGGCGCAGTACTTC	CASSHSGTGGEAQYF
TRBD1	TRBV5-1	many	14	TRBJ2-7	TGCGCCAGCAGCTTGACAGGGGCCGGGGACGAGCAGTACTTC	CASSLTGAGDEQYF
-	TRBV12-3/TRBV12-4	many	15	TRBJ2-1	TGTGCCAGCAACCTTAAGGCGGGGAGATACAATGAGCAGTTCTTC	CASNLKAGRYNEQFF
TRBD2	TRBV3-1	-	15	TRBJ2-5	TGTGCCAGCAGCCAAGCCGCGGGAGGGCCCGAGACCCAGTACTTC	CASSQAAGGPETQYF